Each of the 10 T cell receptor beta chains below was sequenced from the same sample in a study of monozygotic twins with inflammatory bowel disease. Each CDR3 protein gets one entry in TCRdb, which reprocessed the 5' RACE reads and gives no DNA. There are 300,000 to 400,000 distinct CDR3 sequences in the sample, with 2% to 2.5% held by the top ten. The sample was blood. These receptors were collected from a human donor with ulcerative colitis or Crohn's disease, or a healthy co-twin of an affected twin (not recorded which).

The chain links TRBV27 to TRBJ1-1; TCRdb lists TRBD1, though no DNA is available to test this call. Germline CDR1 is MNHEY and CDR2 is SMNVEV (reference sequence). The CDR3 covers 12 residues. This CDR3 reads CASSFGGGEAFF.

V gene TRBV20-1 combines with J gene TRBJ2-5. The germline CDR1 and CDR2 sequences are DFQATT and SNEGSKA (reference sequence). The CDR3 has 12 residues. The chain's CDR3 is CSARYQEETQYF.

The chain couples TRBV12-3 or TRBV12-4 to TRBJ2-7. This CDR3 is built from 16 residues. The CDR3 is CASSLTLSFSSYEQYF.

The V call is TRBV12-3 or TRBV12-4, the J call TRBJ2-7; lacking DNA, the TRBD1 call made by TCRdb goes unchecked. CDR3 length: 15 residues. The CDR3 sequence: CASSPTGPKTYEQYF.

V usage is TRBV10-3 and J usage is TRBJ2-7. Germline assignment: CDR1 ENHRY and CDR2 SYGVKD. This CDR3 has 14 amino acids. CDR3 protein: CAISESVELYEQYF.

The CDR3 loop reads CASSPRRDQETQYF. The chain has TRBV9 and TRBJ2-5. The CDR3 runs 14 residues. Germline CDR1 and CDR2: SGDLS and YYNGEE.

This chain connects TRBV7-2 to TRBJ2-5; no DNA is available, so the TRBD1 call from TCRdb remains unchecked. CDR1 and CDR2 (germline): SGHTA, FQGNSA. This CDR3 has 13 amino acids. The CDR3 loop reads CASRRGSQETQYF.

The CDR3 sequence: CASSLKASPGYEQYF. The V gene is TRBV7-9, the J gene TRBJ2-7; TCRdb's assignment of TRBD2 cannot be checked, as there is no DNA. This CDR3 has 15 amino acids. Germline CDR1 and CDR2: SEHNR and FQNEAQ (reference sequence).

The chain employs TRBV19 and TRBJ1-2. CDR3 length equals 15 residues. Germline V lookup: CDR1 LNHDA, CDR2 SQIVND (reference sequence). This chain's CDR3 is CASSMRSIKSYGYTF. Full variable domain (missing parts from reference TRBV19 and TRBJ1-2): DGGITQSPKYLFRKEGQNVTLSCEQNLNHDAMYWYRQDPGQGLRLIYYSQIVNDFQKGDIAEGYSVSREKKESFPLTVTSAQKNPTAFYLCASSMRSIKSYGYTFGSGTRLTVV.

The V gene is TRBV24-1, the J gene TRBJ2-2; the TCRdb D gene call, TRBD1, has no DNA to confirm it. The CDR3 consists of 15 residues. CDR1 is KGHDR and CDR2 is SFDVKD in the germline V gene. CDR3 residues: CATSDPLPGPGELFF.